Listed below are T cell receptor beta chains from one sample, sequenced in a study of cytomegalovirus exposure and HLA in healthy donors. Profiled with immunoSEQ multiplex PCR; TCRdb holds only in-frame clones, not every one. Found here are roughly 230,000 clones, around nine tenths of them singletons; the top ten hold about 1.7%. The source material was PBMCs. These receptors all come from a girl aged 2 to 10 in good health and CMV-seronegative. The CDR3 runs from the conserved cysteine through the conserved F or W. The D gene is left open where the match is weak. Clone size appears in some rows only: once, few, many, or a class for an expanded clone.

>.|TRBV7-9|TRBJ1-5|TRBD1
CASSLGTGEVNQPQHF
TGTGCCAGCAGCTTAGGCACAGGGGAGGTCAATCAGCCCCAGCATTTT
>.|TRBV28|TRBJ1-4|TRBD1
CATLRGTANEKLFF
TGTGCCACCCTCCGTGGGACAGCGAATGAAAAACTGTTTTTT
>.|TRBV7-8|TRBJ2-7|.
CASTPRTTSYEQYF
TGTGCCAGCACCCCCCGGACTACCTCCTACGAGCAGTACTTC
>.|TRBV27|TRBJ2-1|.
CASSFIAIEGNNEQFF
TGTGCCAGCAGTTTTATCGCCATTGAGGGTAACAATGAGCAGTTCTTC
>.|TRBV28|TRBJ1-3|.
CASTPDSSYSGNTIYF
TGTGCCAGCACCCCAGACAGTTCTTACTCTGGAAACACCATATATTTT
>.|TRBV28|TRBJ1-5|TRBD1
CASSTGTGGFQPQHF
TGTGCCAGCAGTACTGGGACAGGGGGCTTTCAGCCCCAGCATTTT
>.|TRBV7-8|TRBJ2-3|TRBD1
CASSSGQGLSTDTQYF
TGTGCCAGCAGCTCGGGACAGGGGTTGAGCACAGATACGCAGTATTTT
>.|TRBV20-1|TRBJ1-1|.
CSASLPPEAFF
TGCAGTGCTAGCCTACCCCCTGAAGCTTTCTTT
>.|TRBV6-4|TRBJ1-2|TRBD1
CASSAHPGTGPRGGYTF
TGTGCCAGCAGTGCCCATCCCGGGACAGGTCCCCGGGGAGGCTACACCTTC
>.|TRBV18|TRBJ2-1|TRBD2
CASSPALAGSNEQFF
TGTGCCAGCTCACCGGCGCTAGCGGGTTCGAATGAGCAGTTCTTC
>.|TRBV7-8|TRBJ1-4|TRBD1
CASSLRTGDNEKLFF
TGTGCCAGCAGCCTAAGGACAGGTGATAATGAAAAACTGTTTTTT
>.|TRBV19|TRBJ1-5|TRBD1
CASKRQGENQPQHF
TGTGCCAGTAAAAGGCAGGGGGAGAATCAGCCCCAGCATTTT
>.|TRBV6-5|TRBJ1-1|.
CASSERGWTEAFF
TGTGCCAGCAGTGAGAGGGGGTGGACTGAAGCTTTCTTT
>.|TRBV7-9|TRBJ2-2|.
CASSLYVTGELFF
TGTGCCAGCAGCTTATATGTGACCGGGGAGCTGTTTTTT
>.|TRBV5-4|TRBJ2-1|.
CASSLAGTPEQFF
TGTGCCAGCAGCTTAGCTGGGACACCGGAGCAGTTCTTC
>.|TRBV7-8|TRBJ1-1|.
CASSSSESGSGTEAFF
TGTGCCAGCAGCTCATCGGAGTCGGGATCCGGCACTGAAGCTTTCTTT
>.|TRBV5-6|TRBJ2-7|TRBD2
CASSLGLAGVEQYF
TGTGCCAGCAGCCTGGGACTAGCGGGAGTCGAGCAGTACTTC
>.|TRBV5-5|TRBJ1-4|.
CASSLYGGRGEKLFF
TGTGCCAGCAGCTTGTACGGGGGGCGAGGTGAAAAACTGTTTTTT
>.|TRBV6-1|TRBJ2-1|TRBD1
CASSGLITGVSYNEQFF
TGTGCCAGCAGTGGGTTGATAACAGGGGTCTCCTACAATGAGCAGTTCTTC
>.|TRBV5-8|TRBJ1-2|.
CASSLGGNYGYTF
TGTGCCAGCAGCTTGGGAGGTAACTATGGCTACACCTTC
>.|TRBV9|TRBJ2-1|.
CASSRDSNEQFF
TGTGCCAGCAGCCGGGACTCTAATGAGCAGTTCTTC
>.|TRBV25-1|TRBJ2-7|.
CASSDQGGRNYEQYF
TGTGCCAGCAGTGACCAAGGAGGACGGAACTACGAGCAGTACTTC
>.|TRBV7-3|TRBJ2-1|TRBD2
CASSPTSGGDNEQFF
TGTGCCAGCAGCCCAACTAGCGGGGGGGACAATGAGCAGTTCTTC
>.|TRBV6-1|TRBJ1-1|.
CASSTQGPNTEAFF
TGTGCCAGCAGTACGCAGGGCCCGAACACTGAAGCTTTCTTT
>.|TRBV10-3|TRBJ1-1|TRBD1
CAISESGQGNTEAFF
TGTGCCATCAGTGAGTCTGGACAGGGGAACACTGAAGCTTTCTTT
>once|TRBV6-4|TRBJ2-3|TRBD2
CASSSGLGGAGVSDTQYF
TGTGCCAGCAGTTCGGGTCTGGGAGGAGCGGGAGTCTCAGATACGCAGTATTTT
>.|TRBV27|TRBJ2-1|TRBD1
CASSRTGDNEQFF
TGTGCCAGCAGTCGGACAGGAGACAATGAGCAGTTCTTC
>.|TRBV6-5|TRBJ2-7|TRBD2
CASSYSRRESYEQYF
TGTGCCAGCAGTTACTCTCGGCGGGAGTCCTACGAGCAGTACTTC
>.|TRBV9|TRBJ2-5|TRBD1
CASSPGTGETDQETQYF
TGTGCCAGCAGCCCTGGGACAGGGGAGACCGACCAAGAGACCCAGTACTTC
>.|TRBV11-2|TRBJ1-2|.
CASSSTLGGQNYGYTF
TGTGCCAGCAGCTCGACGCTTGGAGGCCAAAACTATGGCTACACCTTC
>.|TRBV5-5|TRBJ2-1|TRBD2
CASSKGLAEASEQFF
TGTGCCAGCAGCAAGGGACTAGCGGAGGCGAGTGAGCAGTTCTTC
>.|TRBV5-1|TRBJ2-7|.
CASSRGASYEQYF
TGCGCCAGCAGCCGGGGGGCCTCCTACGAGCAGTACTTC
>.|TRBV29-1|TRBJ2-3|TRBD2
CSVVGSAGGPTDTQYF
TGCAGCGTTGTGGGATCGGCGGGAGGGCCCACAGATACGCAGTATTTT
>.|TRBV7-9|TRBJ1-4|TRBD1
CASSTRTGGEKLFF
TGTGCCAGCAGCACTCGGACAGGGGGCGAAAAACTGTTTTTT
>.|TRBV6-5|TRBJ2-1|.
CASSYSRVNNEQFF
TGTGCCAGCAGTTACTCGAGGGTTAACAATGAGCAGTTCTTC
>.|TRBV29-1|TRBJ1-1|.
CSVVLQMNTEAFF
TGCAGCGTTGTTCTCCAGATGAACACTGAAGCTTTCTTT
>.|TRBV5-6|TRBJ1-1|.
CASLSGGVTEAFF
TGTGCCAGCCTATCGGGGGGGGTCACTGAAGCTTTCTTT
>.|TRBV7-2|TRBJ2-7|.
CASSPDTAYEQYF
TGTGCCAGCAGTCCTGACACAGCCTACGAGCAGTACTTC
>.|TRBV7-9|TRBJ2-7|.
CASSPKGGDYEQYF
TGTGCCAGCAGTCCAAAGGGGGGGGATTACGAGCAGTACTTC
>.|TRBV15|TRBJ1-2|.
CATSRVGGNYGYTF
TGTGCCACCAGCAGAGTTGGGGGCAACTATGGCTACACCTTC
>.|TRBV21-1|TRBJ1-1|.
CASSKDLGEMGATEAFF
TGTGCCAGCAGCAAAGATCTCGGGGAGATGGGGGCTACTGAAGCTTTCTTT
>.|TRBV15|TRBJ2-5|TRBD2
CATSSKLAGVFLETQYF
TGTGCCACCAGTTCGAAACTAGCGGGAGTCTTCCTGGAGACCCAGTACTTC
>.|TRBV7-6|TRBJ2-1|.
CASSLGEDEQFF
TGTGCCAGCAGCTTAGGGGAGGATGAGCAGTTCTTC
>.|TRBV5-4|TRBJ2-1|.
CASSKLADEQFF
TGTGCCAGCAGTAAATTGGCGGATGAGCAGTTCTTC
>.|TRBV2|TRBJ1-1|.
CASSQYTEAFF
TGTGCCAGCAGTCAATACACTGAAGCTTTCTTT
>.|TRBV10-1|TRBJ2-2|.
CASTQGSTGELFF
TGCGCCAGCACCCAGGGAAGCACCGGGGAGCTGTTTTTT
>.|TRBV9|TRBJ2-3|TRBD2
CASSVATSGGVGTDTQYF
TGTGCCAGCAGCGTGGCGACTAGCGGGGGGGTAGGCACAGATACGCAGTATTTT
>once|TRBV18|TRBJ1-4|TRBD1
CASSPSGGTYSVNEKLFF
TGTGCCAGCTCACCATCAGGGGGCACCTATTCGGTTAATGAAAAACTGTTTTTT
>once|TRBV5-4|TRBJ2-7|.
CASSLPEFEGWNARQYF
TGTGCCAGCAGCCTACCCGAGTTCGAGGGATGGAATGCGAGGCAGTACTTC
>.|TRBV10-2|TRBJ2-1|TRBD2
CASMGPTGLANEQFF
TGCGCCAGCATGGGCCCGACGGGACTAGCGAATGAGCAGTTCTTC
>few|TRBV7-2|TRBJ2-7|.
CASSSIGSGRYEQYF
TGTGCCAGCAGCTCCATCGGGTCGGGGAGGTACGAGCAGTACTTC
>.|TRBV5-8|TRBJ2-3|.
CASNRLDTLTDTQYF
TGTGCCAGCAACCGACTGGACACCCTCACAGATACGCAGTATTTT
>.|TRBV7-2|TRBJ2-3|.
CASSFRDFFTDTQYF
TGTGCCAGCAGCTTTCGGGACTTCTTCACAGATACGCAGTATTTT
>.|TRBV28|TRBJ1-2|.
CASTATQSGYTF
TGTGCCAGCACCGCAACACAAAGTGGCTACACCTTC
>.|TRBV5-5|TRBJ1-1|.
CASSLLRQNLNTEAFF
TGTGCCAGCAGCTTGCTGAGACAGAATTTGAACACTGAAGCTTTCTTT
>.|TRBV7-4|TRBJ1-1|TRBD1
CARTSRSAQTGTGTNTEAFF
TGTGCCAGAACGAGTCGATCGGCCCAGACGGGGACAGGGACGAACACTGAAGCTTTCTTT
>few|TRBV30|TRBJ2-3|.
CAWSLGLSTDTQYF
TGTGCCTGGAGTCTTGGACTTTCCACAGATACGCAGTATTTT